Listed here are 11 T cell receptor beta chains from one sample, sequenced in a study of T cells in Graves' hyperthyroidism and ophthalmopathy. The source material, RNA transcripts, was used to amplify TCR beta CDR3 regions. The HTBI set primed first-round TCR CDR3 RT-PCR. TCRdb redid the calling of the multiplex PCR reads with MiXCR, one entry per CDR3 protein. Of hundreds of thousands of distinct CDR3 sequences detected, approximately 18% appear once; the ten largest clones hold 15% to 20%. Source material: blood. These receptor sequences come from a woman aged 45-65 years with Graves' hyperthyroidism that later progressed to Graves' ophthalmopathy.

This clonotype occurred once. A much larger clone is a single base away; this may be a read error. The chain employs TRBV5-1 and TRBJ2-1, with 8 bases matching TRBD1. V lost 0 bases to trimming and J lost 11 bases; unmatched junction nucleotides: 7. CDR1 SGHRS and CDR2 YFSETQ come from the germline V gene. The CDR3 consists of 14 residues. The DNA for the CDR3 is TGCGCCAGCAGCTTGGACAGGGGGGTTAATAAGCAGTTCTTC. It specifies CASSLDRGVNKQFF.

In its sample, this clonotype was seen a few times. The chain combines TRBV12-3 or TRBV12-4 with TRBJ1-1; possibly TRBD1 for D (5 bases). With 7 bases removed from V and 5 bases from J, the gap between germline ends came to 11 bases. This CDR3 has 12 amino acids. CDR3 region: CASTVGVTEAFF. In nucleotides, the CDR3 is TGTGCCAGCACCGTGGGGGTAACTGAAGCTTTCTTT.

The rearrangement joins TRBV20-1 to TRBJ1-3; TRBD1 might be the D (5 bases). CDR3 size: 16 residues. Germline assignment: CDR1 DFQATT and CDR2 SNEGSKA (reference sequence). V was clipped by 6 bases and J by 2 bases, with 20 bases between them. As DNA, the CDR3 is TGCAGTGCCCCTACGGGTTTTTTGGGGGCTGGAAACACCATATATTTT. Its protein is CSAPTGFLGAGNTIYF.

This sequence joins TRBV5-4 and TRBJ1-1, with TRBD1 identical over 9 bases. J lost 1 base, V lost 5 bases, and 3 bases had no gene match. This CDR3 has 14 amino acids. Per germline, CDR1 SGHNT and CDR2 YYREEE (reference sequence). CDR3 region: CASRTDRGNTEAFF. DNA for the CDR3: TGTGCCAGCAGGACGGACAGGGGGAACACTGAAGCTTTCTTT.

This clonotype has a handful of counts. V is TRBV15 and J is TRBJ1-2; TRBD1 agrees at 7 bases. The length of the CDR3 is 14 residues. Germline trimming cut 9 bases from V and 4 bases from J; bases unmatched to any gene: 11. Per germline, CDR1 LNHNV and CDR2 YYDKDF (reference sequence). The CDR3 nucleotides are TGTGCCACACAAGGGAACAGGGGAGGCTATGGCTACACCTTC. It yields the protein CATQGNRGGYGYTF.

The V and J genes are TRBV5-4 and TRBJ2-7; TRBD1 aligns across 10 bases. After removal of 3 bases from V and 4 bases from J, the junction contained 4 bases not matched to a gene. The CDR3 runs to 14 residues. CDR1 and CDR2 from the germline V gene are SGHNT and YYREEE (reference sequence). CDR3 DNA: TGTGCCAGCAGCTCCGGACAGGGGGAGTACGAGCAGTACTTC. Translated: CASSSGQGEYEQYF. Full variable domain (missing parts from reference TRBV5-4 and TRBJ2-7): ETGVTQSPTHLIKTRGQQVTLRCSSQSGHNTVSWYQQALGQGPQFIFQYYREEENGRGNFPPRFSGLQFPNYSSELNVNALELDDSALYLCASSSGQGEYEQYFGPGTRLTVT.

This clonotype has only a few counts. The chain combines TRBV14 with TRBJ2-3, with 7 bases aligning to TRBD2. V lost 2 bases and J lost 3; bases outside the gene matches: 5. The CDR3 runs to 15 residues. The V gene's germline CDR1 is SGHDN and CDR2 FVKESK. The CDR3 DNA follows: TGTGCCAGCAGCCAATACGGGACTACTACAGATACGCAGTATTTT. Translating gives CASSQYGTTTDTQYF.

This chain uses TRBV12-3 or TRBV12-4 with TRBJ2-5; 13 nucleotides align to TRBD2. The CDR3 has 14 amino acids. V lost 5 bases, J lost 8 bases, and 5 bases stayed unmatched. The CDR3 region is CASSRTSGGETQYF. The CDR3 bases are TGTGCCAGCAGTCGGACTAGCGGGGGAGAAACCCAGTACTTC.

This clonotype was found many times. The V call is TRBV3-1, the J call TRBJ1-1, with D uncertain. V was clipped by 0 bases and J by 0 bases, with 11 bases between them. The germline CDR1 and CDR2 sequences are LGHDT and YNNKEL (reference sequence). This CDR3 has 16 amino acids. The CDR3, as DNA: TGTGCCAGCAGCCAAGAACCCAGGATTGTGAACACTGAAGCTTTCTTT. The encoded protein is CASSQEPRIVNTEAFF.

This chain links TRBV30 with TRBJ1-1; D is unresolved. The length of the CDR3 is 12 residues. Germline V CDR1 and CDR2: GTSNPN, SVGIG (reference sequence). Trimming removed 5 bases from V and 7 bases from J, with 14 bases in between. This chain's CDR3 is CAWSMRTGEAFF. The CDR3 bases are TGTGCCTGGTCGATGCGGACGGGTGAAGCTTTCTTT.

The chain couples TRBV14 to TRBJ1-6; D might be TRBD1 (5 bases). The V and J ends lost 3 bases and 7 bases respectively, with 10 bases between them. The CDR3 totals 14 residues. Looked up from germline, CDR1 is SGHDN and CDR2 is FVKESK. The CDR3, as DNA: TGTGCCAGCAGCCACAGGACACGGAATTCACCCCTCCACTTT. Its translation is CASSHRTRNSPLHF.